These 23 T cell receptor beta chains share one sample of origin, sequenced in a study of vaccination and CD4 T cells after COVID-19. The sample's treatment: approximately 9-day PBMC culture with coronavirus spike peptide pools or control peptides (ViraFEST assay). No antigens are known for them. An Oncomine TCR Beta short-read assay was used to sequence the DNA from cultured CD4+ T cells. TCRdb called the PCR reads again in MiXCR, with one record for every CDR3 protein. In the table there are around 12,000 distinct CDR3 sequences, around three quarters of which are singletons. The sample was CD4+ T cells from blood, cultured in vitro. Receptors were obtained from a human donor who had recovered from COVID-19.

The chain is built from TRBV28 and TRBJ1-5; 8 positions agree with TRBD1. CDR1 and CDR2 from the germline V gene are MDHEN and SYDVKM. This CDR3 has 17 residues. V dropped 5 bases and J dropped 5; count of bases not matched to a gene: 14. The CDR3 DNA reads as TGTGCCAGCAGTCCCCTCTCCCCCCGACAGGGGCATCAGCCCCAGCATTTT. Its protein is CASSPLSPRQGHQPQHF. The variable domain in full, with the rest retrieved from reference TRBV28 and TRBJ1-5, is DVKVTQSSRYLVKRTGEKVFLECVQDMDHENMFWYRQDPGLGLRLIYFSYDVKMKEKGDIPEGYSVSREKKERFSLILESASTNQTSMYLCASSPLSPRQGHQPQHFGDGTRLSIL.

This chain uses TRBV6-5 with TRBJ2-3; 9 nucleotides line up with TRBD1. J lost 2 bases, V lost 4 bases, and 1 base had no gene match. Germline V gene sequence: CDR1 MNHEY, CDR2 SVGAGI. The CDR3 sequence is 14 residues long. The CDR3 here is CASSWDRATDTQYF. In DNA form, the CDR3 reads TGTGCCAGCAGTTGGGACAGGGCCACAGATACGCAGTATTTT.

The J gene is TRBJ2-7, the V gene TRBV4-3; TRBD1 matches at 8 bases. The CDR3 sequence is 15 residues long. With 4 bases clipped from V and 6 bases from J, the junction kept 11 bases outside the gene matches. The germline gives CDR1 LGHNA, CDR2 YSLEER. CDR3 in amino acids: CASSPGRQGYREQYF. The CDR3 DNA reads TGCGCCAGCAGCCCCGGTCGACAGGGGTACCGCGAGCAGTACTTC.

The gene calls are TRBV7-8 and TRBJ2-3; perhaps TRBD1 as D (5 bases). Deletions cut 8 bases from V and 3 bases from J, with 12 bases between. The CDR3 consists of 13 residues. CDR1 SGHVS and CDR2 FQNEAQ come from the germline V gene. The DNA for the CDR3 is TGTGCCAGCGAGCCCAGGGCAACAGATACGCAGTATTTT. Its translation is CASEPRATDTQYF. The variable domain in full, with the rest retrieved from reference TRBV7-8 and TRBJ2-3, is GAGVSQSPRYKVAKRGQDVALRCDPISGHVSLFWYQQALGQGPEFLTYFQNEAQLDKSGLPSDRFFAERPEGSVSTLKIQRTQQEDSAVYLCASEPRATDTQYFGPGTRLTVL.

V gene TRBV15 combines with J gene TRBJ2-5, with a possible D match to TRBD2 (6 bases). The CDR3 is 15 amino acids. The V end was cut by 2 bases, the J end by 2 bases, with 12 bases between. Germline CDR1 and CDR2: LNHNV and YYDKDF (reference sequence). The DNA of the CDR3 is TGTGCCACCAGCAGAAAAATAGCGGTTCAAGAGACCCAGTACTTC. This encodes CATSRKIAVQETQYF.

V gene TRBV24-1 combines with J gene TRBJ2-5; maybe TRBD2 (5 bases). Germline V gene lookup returns CDR1 KGHDR and CDR2 SFDVKD. V lost 0 bases and J 4 bases, leaving 14 bases between the germline ends. CDR3 length: 16 amino acids. DNA for the CDR3: TGTGCCACCAGTGATTTGGAGGGCGGGCTAGCAGAGACCCAGTACTTC. Amino acids: CATSDLEGGLAETQYF.

The V and J genes are TRBV5-6 and TRBJ1-1, with 8 bases identical to TRBD1. Trimming at V came to 4 bases and at J to 0 bases, leaving 8 bases not matched to a gene. Germline lookup yields CDR1 SGHDT and CDR2 YYEEEE. The CDR3 has 16 residues. In DNA, the CDR3 is TGTGCCAGCAGCCTAGACAGGGGACAAGTGAACACTGAAGCTTTCTTT. This encodes CASSLDRGQVNTEAFF.

The V and J genes are TRBV20-1 and TRBJ1-2, with 11 bases aligning to TRBD1. This CDR3 region has 16 residues. CDR1 is DFQATT and CDR2 is SNEGSKA in the germline V gene (reference sequence). V shed 1 base, J shed 8 bases, and the junction held 12 bases outside the gene matches. CDR3 protein: CSARASGDRGIWGYTF. The DNA of the CDR3 is TGCAGTGCTAGAGCATCTGGGGACAGGGGGATTTGGGGCTACACCTTC.

The rearrangement uses TRBV19 and TRBJ1-5; TRBD1 matches at 8 bases. This CDR3 has 18 amino acids. V lost 4 bases and J lost 2; bases outside the gene matches: 13. Germline V CDR1 and CDR2: LNHDA, SQIVND (reference sequence). This chain's CDR3 is CASSTAFLRGRGNQPQHF. In DNA, the CDR3 is TGTGCCAGTAGTACAGCCTTTCTCAGGGGGCGAGGCAATCAGCCCCAGCATTTT.

The chain links TRBV20-1 to TRBJ1-5; D not certain. The CDR3 extends over 14 amino acids. Per the germline V gene, CDR1 is DFQATT and CDR2 is SNEGSKA (reference sequence). Trimming shortened V by 0 bases and J by 6 bases, and 12 bases separated the two germline ends. The CDR3 nucleotides read TGCAGTGCTAGAGATCCGTTGCGGAGTCAGCCCCAGCATTTT. It specifies CSARDPLRSQPQHF.

V usage is TRBV7-9 and J usage is TRBJ1-6, with 10 bases aligning to TRBD1. J gave up 5 bases and V 5 bases, and 3 bases lay outside the gene matches. Germline V lookup: CDR1 SEHNR, CDR2 FQNEAQ (reference sequence). The CDR3 is made up of 15 amino acids. CDR3 sequence reads: CASSRGTGDNSPLHF. The CDR3 nucleotides read TGTGCCAGCAGCCGCGGGACAGGGGATAATTCACCCCTCCACTTT. Together with reference TRBV7-9 and TRBJ1-6, the CDR3 gives the full variable domain: DTGVSQNPRHKITKRGQNVTFRCDPISEHNRLYWYRQTLGQGPEFLTYFQNEAQLEKSRLLSDRFSAERPKGSFSTLEIQRTEQGDSAMYLCASSRGTGDNSPLHFGNGTRLTVT.

The V and J genes are TRBV6-1 and TRBJ1-6; tentatively, D is TRBD1 (6 bases). The CDR3 is 11 residues long. The germline V gene has CDR1 MNHNS and CDR2 SASEGT. V dropped 7 bases and J dropped 8 bases, with 6 bases sitting between them. For the CDR3, the DNA is TGTGCCAGCAAGGGGGATTCACCCCTCCACTTT. Translated, it gives CASKGDSPLHF.

The V gene is TRBV6-5, the J gene TRBJ2-4; the D gene is possibly TRBD1 (7 bases). The CDR3 contains 11 residues. Deletions cut 4 bases from V and 14 bases from J, with 12 bases between. CDR1 and CDR2 from the germline V gene are MNHEY and SVGAGI. Here the CDR3 DNA reads TGTGCCAGCAGTTCTCCAGGGGGGAAGTACTTC. As protein: CASSSPGGKYF.

The genes are TRBV12-3 or TRBV12-4 and TRBJ1-5, with a possible D match to TRBD1 (5 bases). The CDR3 is made up of 15 amino acids. Between the trimmed V and J ends, which lost 6 bases and 3 bases, there was a span of 15 bases. The CDR3 nucleotides read TGTGCCAGCAGCATCCGGGACGGAAACAATCAGCCCCAGCATTTT. Its translation is CASSIRDGNNQPQHF.

This clonotype ranks as medium-sized. The J gene is TRBJ2-3, the V gene TRBV2; no reliable D call. V lost 6 bases and J lost 4, with 17 bases in between. This CDR3 is built from 15 residues. Looked up from germline, CDR1 is SNHLY and CDR2 is FYNNEI. The CDR3 coding sequence is TGTGCCAGCAGCCCTCGGTTGGGGATTGCAGATACGCAGTATTTT. Translated, it gives CASSPRLGIADTQYF. Drawing the rest from reference TRBV2 and TRBJ2-3, the complete variable domain is EPEVTQTPSHQVTQMGQEVILRCVPISNHLYFYWYRQILGQKVEFLVSFYNNEISEKSEIFDDQFSVERPDGSNFTLKIRSTKLEDSAMYFCASSPRLGIADTQYFGPGTRLTVL.

J is TRBJ1-1 and V is TRBV7-2; 8 bases align to TRBD1. This CDR3 is built from 19 residues. Germline V CDR1 and CDR2: SGHTA, FQGNSA. V lost 1 base and J lost 0; bases outside the gene matches: 13. CDR3 sequence reads: CASSLVGMGRGHMNTEAFF. DNA of the CDR3: TGTGCCAGCAGCTTAGTTGGGATGGGCAGGGGGCACATGAACACTGAAGCTTTCTTT.

This clonotype was seen a single time. CDR3 in DNA: TGTGCCAGCTGGAAGCTAGCGGTATACAATGAGCAGTTCTTC. Amino acid sequence: CASWKLAVYNEQFF. The chain couples TRBV7-2 to TRBJ2-1, with 7 bases identical to TRBD2. CDR1 is SGHTA, CDR2 FQGNSA, per germline. The CDR3 is 14 residues long. The junction had 8 bases not matched to a gene; V was cut back by 8 bases and J by 4 bases.

The genes are TRBV30 and TRBJ1-2; D is unclear. Germline CDR1 is GTSNPN and CDR2 is SVGIG (reference sequence). Trimming removed 3 bases at V and 0 bases at J, with 11 bases between. This CDR3 contains 14 residues. CDR3 protein: CAWRGVTPNYGYTF. The CDR3 DNA sequence: TGTGCCTGGAGGGGAGTAACCCCTAACTATGGCTACACCTTC.

J is TRBJ1-5 and V is TRBV7-8; TRBD1 matches at 9 bases. The CDR3 runs to 17 residues. CDR1 and CDR2 from the germline V gene are SGHVS and FQNEAQ. V lost 1 base and J lost 3; bases outside the gene matches: 7. CDR3 in amino acids: CASSLVRTGDPNQPQHF. The CDR3 DNA follows: TGTGCCAGCAGCTTAGTTCGGACAGGGGACCCCAATCAGCCCCAGCATTTT.

This rearrangement joins TRBV7-9 to TRBJ1-1; 7 nucleotides agree with TRBD1. J gave up 1 base and V 3 bases, and 2 bases lay outside the gene matches. This CDR3 has 14 residues. Germline V gene lookup returns CDR1 SEHNR and CDR2 FQNEAQ (reference sequence). The CDR3 DNA follows: TGTGCCAGCAGCTTGCGGACAGGGAACACTGAAGCTTTCTTT. Its translation: CASSLRTGNTEAFF.

This clonotype was found once. The chain employs TRBV30 and TRBJ1-5; D is perhaps TRBD1 (6 bases). The CDR3 contains 13 residues. Trimming removed 3 bases from V and 4 bases from J, with 10 bases in between. CDR1 GTSNPN and CDR2 SVGIG come from the germline V gene (reference sequence). The CDR3 here is CAWSVQGNQPQHF. The CDR3 DNA is TGTGCCTGGAGCGTACAGGGTAATCAGCCCCAGCATTTT.

V and J are TRBV20-1 and TRBJ1-2; D perhaps matches TRBD1 (6 bases). Germline-derived CDR1 and CDR2 are DFQATT and SNEGSKA (reference sequence). The CDR3 spans 17 residues. V was pared by 6 bases and J by 4 bases, with 27 bases between. The CDR3 reads CSARYIKGGGFRYGYTF. The CDR3, as DNA: TGCAGTGCCCGTTATATTAAGGGGGGGGGATTTCGCTATGGCTACACCTTC.

Comment on this clonotype: A read error may produce the germline difference seen at one junction end. The J gene is TRBJ2-3, the V gene TRBV5-6, with 8 bases lining up with TRBD1. This CDR3 has 13 residues. The germline CDR1 and CDR2 sequences are SGHDT and YYEEEE. The CDR3, as DNA: TGTGCCAGCAGCTTGAGGCCCCAGGGGGCGCCGGATTTT. This codes for CASSLRPQGAPDF.